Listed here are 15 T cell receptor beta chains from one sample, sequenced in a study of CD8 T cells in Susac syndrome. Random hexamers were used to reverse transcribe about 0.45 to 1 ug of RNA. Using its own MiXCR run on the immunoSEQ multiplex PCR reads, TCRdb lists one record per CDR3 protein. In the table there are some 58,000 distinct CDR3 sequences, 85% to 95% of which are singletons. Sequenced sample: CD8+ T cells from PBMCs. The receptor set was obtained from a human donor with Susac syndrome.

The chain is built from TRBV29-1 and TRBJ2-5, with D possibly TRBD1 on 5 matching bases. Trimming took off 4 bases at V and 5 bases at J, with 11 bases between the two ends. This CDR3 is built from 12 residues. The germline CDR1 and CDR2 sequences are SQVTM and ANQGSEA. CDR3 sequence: CSVVGRAETQYF. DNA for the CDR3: TGCAGCGTTGTCGGCAGGGCGGAGACCCAGTACTTC.

CDR3 nucleotides: TGTGCCAGCAGCGTAGATAGCGGGGGGATTCAAGAGACCCAGTACTTC. Protein sequence: CASSVDSGGIQETQYF. The chain carries TRBV9 and TRBJ2-5; TRBD2 matches 10 bases. Germline V gene lookup returns CDR1 SGDLS and CDR2 YYNGEE. V gave up 0 bases and J gave up 2 bases; unmatched junction bases: 4. The CDR3 totals 16 residues.

CDR3 region: CASSQGEARGLTDTQYF. CDR3 DNA sequence: TGCGCCAGCAGCCAAGGGGAGGCCAGGGGGCTAACAGATACGCAGTATTTT. V is TRBV4-3 and J is TRBJ2-3, with 8 bases lining up with TRBD1. V lost 1 base and J lost 3; bases outside the gene matches: 9. Germline-derived CDR1 and CDR2 are LGHNA and YSLEER. The CDR3 extends over 17 amino acids.

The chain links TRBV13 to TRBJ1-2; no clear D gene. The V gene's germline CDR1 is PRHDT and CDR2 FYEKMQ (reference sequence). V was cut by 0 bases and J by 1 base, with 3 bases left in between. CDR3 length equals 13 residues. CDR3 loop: CASSLGINYGYTF. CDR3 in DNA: TGTGCCAGCAGCTTAGGAATTAACTATGGCTACACCTTC.

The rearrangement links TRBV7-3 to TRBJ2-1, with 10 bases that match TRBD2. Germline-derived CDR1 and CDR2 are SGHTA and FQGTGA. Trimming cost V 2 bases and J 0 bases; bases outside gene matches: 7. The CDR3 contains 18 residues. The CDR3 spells CASSLPRGLADSYNEQFF. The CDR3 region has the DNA TGTGCCAGCAGCTTACCCAGAGGACTAGCGGACTCCTACAATGAGCAGTTCTTC.

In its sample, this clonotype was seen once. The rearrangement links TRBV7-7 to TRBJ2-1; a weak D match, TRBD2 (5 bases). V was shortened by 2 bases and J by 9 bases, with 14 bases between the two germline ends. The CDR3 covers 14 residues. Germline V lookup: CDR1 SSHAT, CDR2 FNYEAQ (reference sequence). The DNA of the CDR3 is TGTGCCAGCAGCTTATCCACGGGGTTGGGTGAGCAGTTCTTC. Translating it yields CASSLSTGLGEQFF. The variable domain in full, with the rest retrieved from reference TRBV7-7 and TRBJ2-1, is GAGVSQSPRYKVTKRGQDVTLRCDPISSHATLYWYQQALGQGPEFLTYFNYEAQPDKSGLPSDRFSAERPEGSISTLTIQRTEQRDSAMYRCASSLSTGLGEQFFGPGTRLTVL.

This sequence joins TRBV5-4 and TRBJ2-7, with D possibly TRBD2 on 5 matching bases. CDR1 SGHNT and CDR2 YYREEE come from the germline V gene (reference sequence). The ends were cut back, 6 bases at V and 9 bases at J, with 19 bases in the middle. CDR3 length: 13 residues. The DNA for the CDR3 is TGTGCCAGCACCCAGCCGGGGTCTGGGAGGCAGTACTTC. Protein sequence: CASTQPGSGRQYF.

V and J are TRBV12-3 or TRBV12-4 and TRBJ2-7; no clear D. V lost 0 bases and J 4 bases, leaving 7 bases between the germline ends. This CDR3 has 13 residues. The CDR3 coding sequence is TGTGCCAGCAGTTTAGCCTGGGGATACGAGCAGTACTTC. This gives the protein CASSLAWGYEQYF.

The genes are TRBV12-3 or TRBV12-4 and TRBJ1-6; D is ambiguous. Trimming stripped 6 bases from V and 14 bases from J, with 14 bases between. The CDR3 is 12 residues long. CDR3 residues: CASSRLGPALHF. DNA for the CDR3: TGTGCCAGCAGCCGCCTAGGACCAGCCCTCCACTTT.

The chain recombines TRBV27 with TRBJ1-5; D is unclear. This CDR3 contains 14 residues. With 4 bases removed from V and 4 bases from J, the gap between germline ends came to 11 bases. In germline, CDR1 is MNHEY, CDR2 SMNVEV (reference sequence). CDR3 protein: CASSWGGGNQPQHF. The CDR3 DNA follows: TGTGCCAGCAGTTGGGGAGGTGGGAATCAGCCCCAGCATTTT.

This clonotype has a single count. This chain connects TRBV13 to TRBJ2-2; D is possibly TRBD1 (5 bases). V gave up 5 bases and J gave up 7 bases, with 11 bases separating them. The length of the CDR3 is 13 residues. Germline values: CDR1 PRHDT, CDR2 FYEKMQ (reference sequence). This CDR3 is CASSPRQLGELFF. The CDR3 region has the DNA TGTGCCAGCAGCCCCAGACAGCTCGGGGAGCTGTTTTTT.

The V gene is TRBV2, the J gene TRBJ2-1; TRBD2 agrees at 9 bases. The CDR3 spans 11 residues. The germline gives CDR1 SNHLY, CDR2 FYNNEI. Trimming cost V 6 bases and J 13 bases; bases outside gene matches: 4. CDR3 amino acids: CASRAGLAQFF. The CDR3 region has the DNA TGTGCCAGCAGGGCGGGACTAGCTCAGTTCTTC.

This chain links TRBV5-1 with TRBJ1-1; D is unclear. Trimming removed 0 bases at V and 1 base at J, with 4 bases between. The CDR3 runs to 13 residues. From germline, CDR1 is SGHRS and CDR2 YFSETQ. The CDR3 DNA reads TGCGCCAGCAGCTTGGAATCGAACACTGAAGCTTTCTTT. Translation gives CASSLESNTEAFF.

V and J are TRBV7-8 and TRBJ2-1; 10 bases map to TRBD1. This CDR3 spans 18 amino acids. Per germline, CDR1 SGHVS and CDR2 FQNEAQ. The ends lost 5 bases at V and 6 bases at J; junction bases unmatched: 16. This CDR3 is CASSGAGQGFSYPNEQFF. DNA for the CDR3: TGTGCCAGCAGCGGGGCGGGACAGGGGTTCTCCTACCCCAATGAGCAGTTCTTC.

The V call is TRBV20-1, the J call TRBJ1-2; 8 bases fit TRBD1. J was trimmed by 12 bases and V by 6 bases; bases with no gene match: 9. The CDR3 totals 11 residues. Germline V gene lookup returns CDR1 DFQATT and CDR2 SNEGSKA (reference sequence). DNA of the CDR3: TGCAGTGCAAATACAGGGGGATTGGACACCTTC. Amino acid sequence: CSANTGGLDTF.